The 32 T cell receptor beta chains in this list originate from one sample, sequenced in a study of blood T cell repertoires in COVID-19. Data came from immunoSEQ multiplex PCR; TCRdb stores just in-frame clones and leaves some out. The sample has around 97,000 clones; roughly 87% are singletons. Sample: peripheral blood. The receptors here all came from a human donor in a cohort sampled during active COVID-19.

The CDR3, as DNA: TGTGCCAGCAGTTATTATGGGACTAGCGGGAGAGATACGCAGTATTTT. Its protein is CASSYYGTSGRDTQYF. The chain couples TRBV6-6 to TRBJ2-3, with 14 bases aligning to TRBD2. J gave up 5 bases and V 3 bases, and 4 bases lay outside the gene matches. The length of the CDR3 is 16 residues. Germline V CDR1 and CDR2: MNHNY, SVGAGI (reference sequence).

The genes are TRBV4-1 and TRBJ2-1; no clear D. Trimming cost V 4 bases and J 0 bases, with 10 bases left between them. Germline V CDR1 and CDR2: MGHRA, YSYEKL. This CDR3 region has 15 residues. This CDR3 reads CASSPVGSSYNEQFF. The CDR3, as DNA: TGCGCCAGCAGCCCCGTCGGTAGCTCCTACAATGAGCAGTTCTTC.

The genes are TRBV10-2 and TRBJ2-7, with unresolved D. CDR1 WSHSY and CDR2 SAAADI come from the germline V gene. Trimming pared 2 bases from V and 5 bases from J, leaving 7 bases between. The CDR3 loop spans 12 amino acids. This CDR3 is CASSEPGNEQYF. The CDR3 nucleotides are TGCGCCAGCAGTGAGCCGGGTAACGAGCAGTACTTC.

This clone occurred a few times. The chain links TRBV7-6 to TRBJ2-7, with TRBD1 as a possible D gene (5 bases). The V end lost 5 bases, the J end lost 1 base, and 24 bases lay between the germline ends. This CDR3 spans 18 amino acids. In germline, CDR1 is SGHVS, CDR2 FNYEAQ. This CDR3 reads CASSPTWTTDLLSYEQYF. CDR3 DNA: TGTGCCAGCAGCCCAACTTGGACGACAGACCTATTGTCCTACGAGCAGTACTTC.

The V and J genes are TRBV7-9 and TRBJ2-5; weak D call: TRBD1 (5 bases). The CDR3 consists of 12 residues. Germline V gene lookup returns CDR1 SEHNR and CDR2 FQNEAQ (reference sequence). V was shortened by 8 bases and J by 5 bases, with 12 bases between the two germline ends. The CDR3 protein is CASGALAETQYF. As DNA, the CDR3 is TGTGCCAGCGGGGCTTTGGCGGAGACCCAGTACTTC. The entire variable domain, with the rest obtained from reference TRBV7-9 and TRBJ2-5, is as follows: DTGVSQNPRHKITKRGQNVTFRCDPISEHNRLYWYRQTLGQGPEFLTYFQNEAQLEKSRLLSDRFSAERPKGSFSTLEIQRTEQGDSAMYLCASGALAETQYFGPGTRLLVL.

The chain couples TRBV11-2 to TRBJ2-4; D perhaps matches TRBD2 (5 bases). V lost 7 bases and J 4 bases, leaving 17 bases between the germline ends. Germline lookup yields CDR1 SGHAT and CDR2 FQNNGV. The CDR3 contains 15 residues. CDR3 in amino acids: CASTGPGLIKNIQYF. In DNA form, the CDR3 reads TGTGCCAGCACCGGGCCTGGACTGATTAAAAACATTCAGTACTTC. The variable domain in full, completed from reference TRBV11-2 and TRBJ2-4, reads EAGVAQSPRYKIIEKRQSVAFWCNPISGHATLYWYQQILGQGPKLLIQFQNNGVVDDSQLPKDRFSAERLKGVDSTLKIQPAKLEDSAVYLCASTGPGLIKNIQYFGAGTRLSVL.

The chain is built from TRBV28 and TRBJ2-1; the match to TRBD2 covers 8 bases. CDR3 length: 16 amino acids. Losses at the gene ends were 6 bases for V and 0 bases for J; bases not matched to a gene: 7. Germline values: CDR1 MDHEN, CDR2 SYDVKM. CDR3 in DNA: TGTGCCAGCAGCCGGGGACTAGTCTACTCCTACAATGAGCAGTTCTTC. This sequence encodes CASSRGLVYSYNEQFF.

V and J are TRBV29-1 and TRBJ1-3; the match to TRBD1 covers 8 bases. The CDR3 loop spans 13 amino acids. Germline loops: CDR1 SQVTM, CDR2 ANQGSEA. The V gene end was trimmed by 6 bases and the J gene end by 2 bases; junction bases not matched to a gene: 3. DNA of the CDR3: TGCAGCGTCGGACAGGGTACTGGAAACACCATATATTTT. Its translation is CSVGQGTGNTIYF. Complete variable domain (other parts from reference TRBV29-1 and TRBJ1-3): SAVISQKPSRDICQRGTSLTIQCQVDSQVTMMFWYRQQPGQSLTLIATANQGSEATYESGFVIDKFPISRPNLTFSTLTVSNMSPEDSSIYLCSVGQGTGNTIYFGEGSWLTVV.

This chain links TRBV19 with TRBJ2-3; 9 bases align to TRBD2. The ends lost 1 base at V and 6 bases at J; junction bases unmatched: 20. The CDR3 extends over 20 amino acids. CDR1 is LNHDA and CDR2 is SQIVND in the germline V gene (reference sequence). As DNA, the CDR3 is TGTGCCAGTAGTATAGTCCCAAAGACTAGCGGAGGGGGGCAACTCGATACGCAGTATTTT. This encodes CASSIVPKTSGGGQLDTQYF.

This sequence joins TRBV19 and TRBJ1-2; TRBD1 is a possible D gene (6 bases). Germline CDR1 is LNHDA and CDR2 is SQIVND (reference sequence). The ends were cut back, 1 base at V and 4 bases at J, with 13 bases in the middle. This CDR3 has 15 amino acids. CDR3 nucleotide sequence: TGTGCCAGTAGTATAGCTACAGGGCCGGCCTATGGCTACACCTTC. Protein product: CASSIATGPAYGYTF.

This sequence joins TRBV28 and TRBJ2-7; D might be TRBD2 (5 bases). The CDR3 covers 18 residues. V was clipped by 5 bases and J by 5 bases, with 28 bases between them. Germline V gene data show CDR1 as MDHEN and CDR2 as SYDVKM. CDR3 coding DNA: TGTGCCAGCAGTCGACCCGAATTAGACGGGAATCGGTCCCACGAGCAGTACTTC. As protein: CASSRPELDGNRSHEQYF.

The V call is TRBV28, the J call TRBJ2-7; D unresolved. This CDR3 is 14 amino acids long. V gave up 7 bases and J gave up 0 bases, with 13 bases separating them. Looked up from germline, CDR1 is MDHEN and CDR2 is SYDVKM. The CDR3 DNA follows: TGTGCCAGCAAAACCCCGAGGATCTCCTACGAGCAGTACTTC. Protein product: CASKTPRISYEQYF.

The V call is TRBV4-2, the J call TRBJ2-1; TRBD2 matches at 10 bases. CDR1 is LGHNA, CDR2 YNFKEQ, per germline. The CDR3 spans 16 residues. With V trimmed by 3 bases and J by 3 bases, 5 bases remained unmatched. CDR3: CASSQYIAGGYNEQFF. DNA for the CDR3: TGTGCCAGCAGCCAGTACATAGCGGGGGGCTACAATGAGCAGTTCTTC.

This clone was detected only a few times. The V and J genes are TRBV11-2 and TRBJ2-7; TRBD1 matches at 7 bases. This CDR3 has 14 amino acids. Per germline, CDR1 SGHAT and CDR2 FQNNGV. The V gene end was trimmed by 3 bases and the J gene end by 2 bases; junction bases not matched to a gene: 4. The CDR3 region has the DNA TGTGCCAGCAGCTTCGCCAGGGGGACCTACGAGCAGTACTTC. It is translated as CASSFARGTYEQYF.

The rearrangement links TRBV6-6 to TRBJ1-6; possible D gene TRBD1, 5 bases. The CDR3 contains 14 residues. Germline CDR1 reads MNHNY; CDR2 reads SVGAGI (reference sequence). V was shortened by 2 bases and J by 5 bases, with 7 bases between the two germline ends. DNA for the CDR3: TGTGCCAGCAGTTACGGGGGGGATAATTCACCCCTCCACTTT. It specifies CASSYGGDNSPLHF.

This chain connects TRBV28 to TRBJ2-2; TRBD2 agrees at 11 bases. Looked up from germline, CDR1 is MDHEN and CDR2 is SYDVKM. V shed 2 bases, J shed 3 bases, and the junction held 5 bases outside the gene matches. This CDR3 has 17 residues. CDR3: CASSLPTSGSHTGELFF. In nucleotides, the CDR3 is TGTGCCAGCAGTTTACCCACTAGCGGGAGTCACACCGGGGAGCTGTTTTTT.

The chain couples TRBV14 to TRBJ2-1; D not certain. V lost 2 bases and J lost 0, with 11 bases in between. Germline V CDR1 and CDR2: SGHDN, FVKESK. The CDR3 has 16 residues. CDR3 sequence: CASSQPVGDSYNEQFF. The CDR3 DNA reads TGTGCCAGCAGCCAACCGGTCGGAGACTCCTACAATGAGCAGTTCTTC. The whole variable domain, filled in from reference TRBV14 and TRBJ2-1, reads EAGVTQFPSHSVIEKGQTVTLRCDPISGHDNLYWYRRVMGKEIKFLLHFVKESKQDESGMPNNRFLAERTGGTYSTLKVQPAELEDSGVYFCASSQPVGDSYNEQFFGPGTRLTVL.

This clone was observed a single time. J is TRBJ2-3 and V is TRBV6-5, with 9 bases that match TRBD2. The CDR3 covers 16 residues. The trim removed 2 bases at V and 2 bases at J, leaving 5 bases unmatched. In germline, CDR1 is MNHEY, CDR2 SVGAGI. CDR3 region: CASSYVGTSITDTQYF. As DNA, the CDR3 is TGTGCCAGCAGTTACGTAGGGACTAGCATCACAGATACGCAGTATTTT.

The chain employs TRBV5-4 and TRBJ1-2; TRBD1 matches 9 bases. This CDR3 has 11 residues. V shed 4 bases, J shed 14 bases, and the junction held 6 bases outside the gene matches. Germline values: CDR1 SGHNT, CDR2 YYREEE (reference sequence). The CDR3 region is CASSGRQGETF. CDR3 coding DNA: TGTGCCAGCAGCGGGAGACAGGGGGAGACCTTC. The full variable domain, with the rest looked up from reference TRBV5-4 and TRBJ1-2, is ETGVTQSPTHLIKTRGQQVTLRCSSQSGHNTVSWYQQALGQGPQFIFQYYREEENGRGNFPPRFSGLQFPNYSSELNVNALELDDSALYLCASSGRQGETFGSGTRLTVV.

The chain couples TRBV7-7 to TRBJ2-2, with 11 bases aligning to TRBD2. V lost 5 bases to trimming and J lost 4 bases; unmatched junction nucleotides: 3. CDR1 is SSHAT and CDR2 is FNYEAQ in the germline V gene (reference sequence). The CDR3 has 15 residues. The chain's CDR3 is CASSPTSGGTGELFF. The CDR3 nucleotides are TGTGCCAGCAGCCCTACTAGCGGGGGCACCGGGGAGCTGTTTTTT.

This chain connects TRBV5-1 to TRBJ2-1; 7 bases are a match to TRBD1. There are 16 residues in the CDR3. J gave up 6 bases and V 4 bases, and 13 bases lay outside the gene matches. In germline, CDR1 is SGHRS, CDR2 YFSETQ. The CDR3 sequence is CASSVTRQGQGNEQFF. The CDR3 DNA sequence: TGCGCCAGCAGCGTAACCCGACAGGGTCAGGGCAATGAGCAGTTCTTC.

This clone was picked up one time. The chain carries TRBV12-3 or TRBV12-4 and TRBJ2-7; tentative D call: TRBD2 (6 bases). Trimming took off 7 bases at V and 6 bases at J, with 16 bases between the two ends. CDR3 size: 13 residues. The CDR3 protein is CASTLGGFGEQYF. The CDR3 region has the DNA TGTGCCAGCACCTTGGGGGGATTTGGCGAGCAGTACTTC.

The chain carries TRBV6-6 and TRBJ1-4; D is unresolved. The CDR3 runs 14 residues. Germline CDR1 reads MNHNY; CDR2 reads SVGAGI (reference sequence). The V end was cut by 7 bases, the J end by 4 bases, with 13 bases between. Here the CDR3 DNA reads TGTGCCAGCATCGGGGTCCAGGTTAATGAAAAACTGTTTTTT. Protein: CASIGVQVNEKLFF.

The rearrangement uses TRBV3-1 (or the pseudogene TRBV3-2) and TRBJ1-1, with D uncertain. This CDR3 comprises 14 residues. Trimming removed 1 base at V and 11 bases at J, with 17 bases between. In germline, CDR1 is LGHDT, CDR2 YNNKEL (reference sequence). In nucleotides, the CDR3 is TGTGCCAGCAGCCAAGGAGGGCTCTTAGGCTGGGCTTTCTTT. Amino acid sequence: CASSQGGLLGWAFF.

The V gene is TRBV7-9, the J gene TRBJ2-1; D unclear. V lost 5 bases, J lost 6 bases, and 11 bases lay in between. Germline V gives CDR1 SEHNR, CDR2 FQNEAQ (reference sequence). The CDR3 is 13 amino acids. CDR3 region: CASSQPWPNEQFF. CDR3 coding DNA: TGTGCCAGCAGCCAACCCTGGCCCAATGAGCAGTTCTTC.

The chain links TRBV24-1 to TRBJ1-2, with TRBD1 as a possible D gene (6 bases). The V and J ends lost 9 bases and 4 bases respectively, with 14 bases between them. This CDR3 comprises 13 residues. The V gene's germline CDR1 is KGHDR and CDR2 SFDVKD. The CDR3 spells CATLQGLAYGYTF. For the CDR3, the DNA is TGTGCCACCCTACAGGGATTAGCCTATGGCTACACCTTC.

The rearrangement uses TRBV28 and TRBJ1-6, with D possibly TRBD1 on 5 matching bases. This CDR3 contains 14 residues. CDR1 MDHEN and CDR2 SYDVKM come from the germline V gene. V shed 6 bases and J shed 9 bases, with 15 bases lying between them. Here the CDR3 DNA reads TGTGCCAGCAGGCAGGGTTCGTTTCGTTCACCCCTCCACTTT. It encodes CASRQGSFRSPLHF. Using reference TRBV28 and TRBJ1-6 for the parts outside the CDR3, the full variable domain is DVKVTQSSRYLVKRTGEKVFLECVQDMDHENMFWYRQDPGLGLRLIYFSYDVKMKEKGDIPEGYSVSREKKERFSLILESASTNQTSMYLCASRQGSFRSPLHFGNGTRLTVT.

The chain uses TRBV5-1 and TRBJ1-1; TRBD1 matches 12 bases. Germline loops: CDR1 SGHRS, CDR2 YFSETQ. The CDR3 length is 16 residues. J was trimmed by 4 bases and V by 4 bases; bases with no gene match: 8. CDR3 amino acids: CASSPGTGGAGTEAFF. The DNA for the CDR3 is TGCGCCAGCAGCCCAGGGACAGGGGGCGCAGGCACTGAAGCTTTCTTT.

The J gene is TRBJ2-1, the V gene TRBV10-2, with a tentative D call TRBD2 (7 bases). The CDR3 has 14 amino acids. V was cut by 8 bases and J by 4 bases, with 15 bases left in between. Germline CDR1 and CDR2: WSHSY and SAAADI. CDR3 DNA: TGCGCCAGCCGCTGGCGGGGGCGATACAATGAGCAGTTCTTC. Translation gives CASRWRGRYNEQFF.

The rearrangement joins TRBV4-1 to TRBJ2-7; 7 bases fit TRBD1. V lost 4 bases and J lost 2; bases outside the gene matches: 17. The CDR3 runs 18 residues. Germline assignment: CDR1 MGHRA and CDR2 YSYEKL. The CDR3 spells CASSPIQVRRDRAYEQYF. The CDR3 DNA reads TGCGCCAGCAGCCCCATCCAGGTTCGTCGGGACAGAGCCTACGAGCAGTACTTC.

The rearrangement links TRBV12-5 to TRBJ1-2; possible D gene TRBD1, 5 bases. The V gene lost 6 bases and the J gene lost 1 base, with 12 bases spanning the gap. This CDR3 has 14 residues. Germline lookup yields CDR1 LGHNT and CDR2 FRNRAP. CDR3 amino acids: CASGPIGGNYGYTF. The DNA of the CDR3 is TGTGCTAGTGGCCCCATCGGGGGTAACTATGGCTACACCTTC.

The rearrangement joins TRBV3-1 (or the pseudogene TRBV3-2) to TRBJ2-7; the D gene is possibly TRBD1 (6 bases). Germline loops: CDR1 LGHDT, CDR2 YNNKEL (reference sequence). This CDR3 comprises 15 residues. Trimming pared 0 bases from V and 1 base from J, leaving 10 bases between. The CDR3 reads CASSQEGQGSYEQYF. DNA for the CDR3: TGTGCCAGCAGCCAAGAGGGTCAGGGGTCCTACGAGCAGTACTTC.